Listed below are T cell receptor beta chains from one sample, sequenced in a study of blood T cell repertoires in COVID-19. Profiled with immunoSEQ multiplex PCR; TCRdb holds only in-frame clones, not every one. Of about 500,000 clones detected, approximately 92% appear once; the ten largest clones hold 0.9%. Sequenced: peripheral blood. The receptors stem from a man aged 18-30 years with COVID-19, enrolled during active disease. Each CDR3 is given without its conserved first and last residue. Fields, in order: CDR3 protein, V gene, J gene.

CDR3: ASRGSGHNEQF
V: TRBV27
J: TRBJ2-1

CDR3: ASLPAGNTEAF
V: TRBV28
J: TRBJ1-1

CDR3: ASSEFRSGQGFYEQY
V: TRBV6-1
J: TRBJ2-7

CDR3: ASAGTSPRDEQF
V: TRBV18
J: TRBJ2-1

CDR3: ASSWDSNTGELF
V: TRBV5-1
J: TRBJ2-2

CDR3: ASSTSAYVGETQY
V: TRBV7-6
J: TRBJ2-5

CDR3: ASSPRTQYNEQF
V: TRBV16
J: TRBJ2-1

CDR3: ASSRGTDTQY
V: TRBV12-3/TRBV12-4
J: TRBJ2-3

CDR3: ATLPPGLAEYTQY
V: TRBV10-2
J: TRBJ2-3

CDR3: ASSYLRTGNNSPLH
V: TRBV6-5
J: TRBJ1-6

CDR3: ASGRTGLNEKLF
V: TRBV5-1
J: TRBJ1-4

CDR3: ASSQDPRTGTNEKLF
V: TRBV4-2
J: TRBJ1-4

CDR3: ASSITRVSNQPQH
V: TRBV19
J: TRBJ1-5

CDR3: ASSQEVPGSGGTDTQY
V: TRBV3-1/TRBV3-2
J: TRBJ2-3

CDR3: ASSQTTTGETQY
V: TRBV11-1
J: TRBJ2-5

CDR3: ASSELPQGETQY
V: TRBV6-1
J: TRBJ2-5

CDR3: ASRWTGRGNEQF
V: TRBV7-9
J: TRBJ2-1

CDR3: ASSPGTNYGYT
V: TRBV18
J: TRBJ1-2

CDR3: ASSFTPFPSGMNEQF
V: TRBV27
J: TRBJ2-1

CDR3: ASSLNTGGGNTIY
V: TRBV5-1
J: TRBJ1-3

CDR3: ASSSDRVLSPLH
V: TRBV6-5
J: TRBJ1-6

CDR3: ASSYLGGREAF
V: TRBV6-5
J: TRBJ1-1

CDR3: ASSLAGGETDTQY
V: TRBV5-4
J: TRBJ2-3

CDR3: ASSYSLITGGNEQF
V: TRBV6-5
J: TRBJ2-1

CDR3: SVRTGSSYEQY
V: TRBV29-1
J: TRBJ2-7

CDR3: ATTGLTTNEKLF
V: TRBV6-5
J: TRBJ1-4

CDR3: ASSVTGRGEQF
V: TRBV9
J: TRBJ2-1

CDR3: ASSLSTDVQPQH
V: TRBV7-9
J: TRBJ1-5

CDR3: SGRTGSYEQY
V: TRBV29-1
J: TRBJ2-7

CDR3: ATSDPGTKPYEQY
V: TRBV24-1
J: TRBJ2-7

CDR3: AWSETGPGNTIY
V: TRBV30
J: TRBJ1-3

CDR3: ASSYSPTGTEAF
V: TRBV6-5
J: TRBJ1-1

CDR3: ASSLLQGENQPQH
V: TRBV4-1
J: TRBJ1-5

CDR3: ASSGSSGGNNEQF
V: TRBV18
J: TRBJ2-1

CDR3: ASSSPRLAGHQETQY
V: TRBV18
J: TRBJ2-5

CDR3: ASSPGAGDTDTQY
V: TRBV4-1
J: TRBJ2-3

CDR3: SVVEGSDSTDTQY
V: TRBV29-1
J: TRBJ2-3